This entry lists 21 T cell receptor beta chains sequenced from one sample in a study of T cells in Graves' hyperthyroidism and ophthalmopathy. From RNA transcripts, TCR beta CDR3 regions were amplified. The HTBI primer set drove a first-round RT-PCR of the TCR CDR3. TCRdb re-called the multiplex PCR reads with MiXCR, one entry per CDR3 protein. This table has 350,000 or so distinct CDR3 sequences, approximately 18% appearing once. The sequencing sample was made of blood. The receptors were sampled from a woman between 35 and 50 years old with Graves' ophthalmopathy.

J is TRBJ1-6 and V is TRBV2, with D hard to call. This CDR3 is built from 11 residues. Germline loops: CDR1 SNHLY, CDR2 FYNNEI. V was trimmed by 6 bases and J by 9 bases, leaving 6 bases between them. The DNA of the CDR3 is TGTGCCAGCAGGGCGGGTTCACCCCTCCACTTT. Translating gives CASRAGSPLHF.

This clonotype was observed a few times. This CDR3 reads CASSLSGQWYEQYF. The CDR3 DNA is TGTGCCAGCAGTTTAAGTGGACAGTGGTACGAGCAGTACTTC. This chain connects TRBV27 to TRBJ2-7, with D perhaps TRBD1 (6 bases). The V and J ends lost 2 bases and 4 bases respectively, with 12 bases between them. This CDR3 contains 14 residues. Germline assignment: CDR1 MNHEY and CDR2 SMNVEV (reference sequence).

This clonotype came up a few times. The rearrangement uses TRBV6-1 and TRBJ2-2, with 12 bases matching TRBD2. Looked up from germline, CDR1 is MNHNS and CDR2 is SASEGT. The CDR3 length is 15 residues. The J segment lost 5 bases and the V segment lost 5 bases, leaving 3 bases of the junction unmatched. The CDR3 here is CASSLAGGHTGELFF. The CDR3 DNA follows: TGTGCCAGCAGTCTAGCGGGAGGGCATACCGGGGAGCTGTTTTTT.

This clonotype was counted ten times or more. The chain couples TRBV27 to TRBJ2-2; D is undetermined. The ends were cut back, 0 bases at V and 6 bases at J, with 8 bases in the middle. The germline gives CDR1 MNHEY, CDR2 SMNVEV (reference sequence). The CDR3 contains 14 residues. In nucleotides, the CDR3 is TGTGCCAGCAGTTTATCGATCCCCCCCGGGGAGCTGTTTTTT. Protein: CASSLSIPPGELFF.

Ten or more counts support this clonotype. The chain recombines TRBV7-2 with TRBJ2-2; maybe TRBD1 (6 bases). CDR1 is SGHTA and CDR2 is FQGNSA in the germline V gene. The CDR3 loop spans 16 amino acids. The ends were cut back, 1 base at V and 4 bases at J, with 13 bases in the middle. As DNA, the CDR3 is TGTGCCAGCAGCTTAGGCTCAGGGGCTGGCACCGGGGAGCTGTTTTTT. Its protein is CASSLGSGAGTGELFF.

There are a few counts of this clonotype. The chain recombines TRBV27 with TRBJ2-7; TRBD2 aligns across 12 bases. Losses at the gene ends were 6 bases for V and 2 bases for J; bases not matched to a gene: 8. There are 16 residues in the CDR3. CDR1 and CDR2 (germline): MNHEY, SMNVEV (reference sequence). The CDR3 loop reads CASSRRLAGATYEQYF. The CDR3 region has the DNA TGTGCCAGCAGCCGCCGACTAGCGGGAGCTACCTACGAGCAGTACTTC.

This clonotype was recorded many times. The rearrangement links TRBV28 to TRBJ1-5; 7 bases agree with TRBD1. The CDR3 is 15 residues long. J gave up 5 bases and V 4 bases, and 8 bases lay outside the gene matches. Per germline, CDR1 MDHEN and CDR2 SYDVKM. CDR3 nucleotides: TGTGCCAGCAGTTCCCCAACAGGGGCACATCAGCCCCAGCATTTT. It specifies CASSSPTGAHQPQHF. Based on the CDR3 plus reference TRBV28 and TRBJ1-5, the full variable domain is DVKVTQSSRYLVKRTGEKVFLECVQDMDHENMFWYRQDPGLGLRLIYFSYDVKMKEKGDIPEGYSVSREKKERFSLILESASTNQTSMYLCASSSPTGAHQPQHFGDGTRLSIL.

This clonotype was detected many times. This chain connects TRBV27 to TRBJ2-7; 8 nucleotides match TRBD2. The V gene end was trimmed by 2 bases and the J gene end by 2 bases; junction bases not matched to a gene: 2. CDR3 length: 14 amino acids. Germline V gene data show CDR1 as MNHEY and CDR2 as SMNVEV (reference sequence). The CDR3 reads CASSLIGRAYEQYF. Here the CDR3 DNA reads TGTGCCAGCAGTTTAATCGGGAGGGCCTACGAGCAGTACTTC.

This clonotype has ten or more counts. This sequence joins TRBV18 and TRBJ1-1, with D possibly being TRBD1 (5 bases). This CDR3 spans 14 amino acids. V was pared by 6 bases and J by 1 base, with 12 bases between. The germline gives CDR1 KGHSH, CDR2 LQKENI. CDR3 amino acids: CASSQGRQNTEAFF. The CDR3 bases are TGTGCCAGCTCTCAGGGCCGTCAGAACACTGAAGCTTTCTTT.

At least ten counts were recorded for this clonotype. The chain couples TRBV6-5 to TRBJ2-7, with 9 nucleotides matching TRBD1. From germline, CDR1 is MNHEY and CDR2 SVGAGI. The trim removed 0 bases at V and 5 bases at J, leaving 5 bases unmatched. This CDR3 is 15 amino acids long. CDR3 amino acids: CASSYSRDRVNEQYF. CDR3 nucleotides: TGTGCCAGCAGTTACTCTAGGGACAGGGTCAACGAGCAGTACTTC.

This clonotype was seen at least ten times. The rearrangement links TRBV12-3 or TRBV12-4 to TRBJ2-2, with no clear D. This CDR3 contains 15 residues. V was cut by 2 bases and J by 6 bases, with 13 bases left in between. The CDR3 reads CASSLRQRRAGELFF. DNA for the CDR3: TGTGCCAGCAGTTTAAGGCAAAGGCGAGCCGGGGAGCTGTTTTTT.

The chain links TRBV12-3 or TRBV12-4 to TRBJ1-5; weak D call: TRBD1 (6 bases). The CDR3 sequence is 12 residues long. V was cut by 4 bases and J by 12 bases, with 13 bases left in between. Here the CDR3 reads CASSSTGINQHF. Written as DNA, the CDR3 is TGTGCCAGCAGTTCCACAGGGATAAACCAGCATTTT.

This chain uses TRBV7-2 with TRBJ2-5; TRBD1 matches 11 bases. This CDR3 has 15 residues. Trimming removed 5 bases from V and 3 bases from J; junction bases left unmatched: 5. Germline assignment: CDR1 SGHTA and CDR2 FQGNSA. CDR3 DNA sequence: TGTGCCAGCAGCGTAAGGGACAGGGGGGAAGAGACCCAGTACTTC. Translation: CASSVRDRGEETQYF.

With respect to this clonotype: A read error may produce the germline difference seen at one junction end. The V and J genes are TRBV6-1 and TRBJ1-5; D is unresolved. CDR1 is MNHNS, CDR2 SASEGT, per germline. This CDR3 contains 15 residues. DNA for the CDR3: TGTGCCAGCGGTGAAGCGCAACAGCTCAATCAGCCCCAGCATTTT. Its translation: CASGEAQQLNQPQHF.

The table lists this clonotype with many counts. The V call is TRBV7-2, the J call TRBJ2-7; the match to TRBD2 covers 9 bases. CDR3 length: 15 amino acids. Trimming cost V 5 bases and J 3 bases; bases outside gene matches: 8. CDR1 is SGHTA and CDR2 is FQGNSA in the germline V gene. This chain's CDR3 is CASSLTAGGIYEQYF. The CDR3 DNA sequence: TGTGCCAGCAGCCTGACAGCGGGAGGAATCTACGAGCAGTACTTC.

The sample holds many counts of this clonotype. This rearrangement joins TRBV5-1 to TRBJ2-7; 12 nucleotides agree with TRBD1. Germline CDR1 and CDR2: SGHRS and YFSETQ. The CDR3 extends over 19 amino acids. V shed 1 base, J shed 3 bases, and the junction held 14 bases outside the gene matches. The CDR3 sequence is CASSLFSGTGGLLDYEQYF. Here the CDR3 DNA reads TGCGCCAGCAGCTTGTTTTCCGGGACAGGGGGCTTGCTAGACTACGAGCAGTACTTC.

This clonotype was recorded many times. The rearrangement joins TRBV7-8 to TRBJ2-4; TRBD1 matches 7 bases. V dropped 4 bases and J dropped 0; count of bases not matched to a gene: 6. Germline CDR1 and CDR2: SGHVS and FQNEAQ. The CDR3 extends over 16 amino acids. The CDR3 DNA reads TGTGCCAGCAGCTCCTGGACAGGAGCAGCCAAAAACATTCAGTACTTC. This translates into CASSSWTGAAKNIQYF.

This clonotype was recorded at least ten times. The chain joins TRBV6-2 or TRBV6-3 to TRBJ2-6; D might be TRBD1 (6 bases). Germline V CDR1 and CDR2: MNHEY, SVGEGT. V shed 2 bases and J shed 0 bases, with 11 bases lying between them. The CDR3 spans 17 residues. For the CDR3, the DNA is TGTGCCAGCAGTTACCCGAGGACAGTCTCTGGGGCCAACGTCCTGACTTTC. This sequence encodes CASSYPRTVSGANVLTF.

This clonotype was seen many times. The chain carries TRBV10-2 and TRBJ2-7; D tentatively reads TRBD1 or TRBD2 (5 bases each). Germline assignment: CDR1 WSHSY and CDR2 SAAADI. The ends were cut back, 7 bases at V and 2 bases at J, with 12 bases in the middle. The CDR3 is made up of 13 amino acids. The CDR3: CASIGDHTYEQYF. In DNA form, the CDR3 reads TGCGCCAGCATAGGGGACCACACCTACGAGCAGTACTTC.

This clonotype appeared a few times. A read error may be the cause here, since a much bigger clone is one base away. A read error is likely, as this CDR3 ends without the conserved phenylalanine or tryptophan. The chain has TRBV30 and TRBJ1-1; possibly TRBD1 for D (6 bases). The CDR3 has 12 residues. Germline CDR1 is GTSNPN and CDR2 is SVGIG (reference sequence). V lost 2 bases and J lost 11, with 15 bases in between. The CDR3 coding sequence is TGTGCCTGGAGTCCAACCGACAGGTCGGCTTTCCTT. It translates to CAWSPTDRSAFL.

This clonotype was recorded many times. The gene calls are TRBV5-6 and TRBJ1-1; a weak D match, TRBD1 (5 bases). In germline, CDR1 is SGHDT, CDR2 YYEEEE. The CDR3 extends over 13 amino acids. Deletions cut 2 bases from V and 3 bases from J, with 8 bases between. The CDR3 DNA sequence: TGTGCCAGCAGCTTTGGGGCGCACACTGAAGCTTTCTTT. This encodes CASSFGAHTEAFF.